These T cell receptor beta chains were read from a single sample in a study of cytomegalovirus exposure and HLA in healthy donors. The repertoire was sequenced with immunoSEQ multiplex PCR; TCRdb's copy has only in-frame clones and lacks some. The table includes under 200,000 clones, about four fifths detected once. The sequenced sample was PBMCs. All receptors derive from a male donor in good health and CMV-seropositive. The CDR3 runs from the conserved cysteine through the conserved F or W. The order of the fields is V gene, CDR3 length, CDR3 protein.

>TRBV9|15
CASSLRSGVAEPQYF
>TRBV6-6|16
CASSSPGGIVGGEQYF
>TRBV27|16
CASSSRGVAGGETQYF
>TRBV5-6|13
CASSFAGSGPLHF
>TRBV2|13
CASSTDRGYEQYF
>TRBV28|15
CASSAMTGTGPEQYF
>TRBV13|12
CASSLGPGAQYF
>TRBV4-1|18
CASSRTTAGQGLDSPLHF
>TRBV19|12
CASSTHGVEQYF
>TRBV11-2|16
CASSSPEQGAAYEQYF
>TRBV4-3|15
CASSLQDSYNSPLHF
>TRBV6-1|15
CASSTGTVERNEQFF
>TRBV2|14
CASSATGGGEGYTF
>TRBV11-2|14
CASSPRLADYEQYF
>TRBV19|14
CASRPPEGTNEQFF
>TRBV5-1|13
CASSPTGFYEQYF
>TRBV7-9|14
CASSGQNSNQPQHF
>TRBV6-5|16
CASSYSGQAYTGELFF
>TRBV5-1|15
CASSLRQGRFYEQFF
>TRBV12-5|16
CASGLSGGQGAYEQYF
>TRBV4-1|14
CASSQPDRGLEQYF
>TRBV5-1|15
CASSPGTGLSYEQYF
>TRBV19|19
CASSTPILPTGPRDSPLHF
>TRBV6-4|16
CASKAGQGVESYEQYF
>TRBV9|16
CASSVGDRVGTDTQYF
>TRBV9|13
CASSSRQGHGYTF
>TRBV27|15
CASSLLTTTHNEQFF
>TRBV27|15
CASSLFGGTNYGYTF
>TRBV7-2|15
CASSLGTGGLYGYTF
>TRBV5-1|12
CASSLPGGELFF
>TRBV4-3|20
CASSPSSVGLLAVPYNEQFF
>TRBV30|17
CAWSVELAGGPYNEQFF
>TRBV19|14
CASSSRDRGYGYTF
>TRBV6-5|15
CASSYSSPRMGGYTF
>TRBV10-3|15
CAIRLTGTGSTEAFF
>TRBV15|15
CATSREGTGKGEQYF